This entry lists 8 T cell receptor beta chains sequenced from one sample in a study of beta chain features in type 1 diabetes. All of the isolated RNA was reverse transcribed, so expressed TCRB transcripts were sequenced. Libraries were prepared by immunoSEQ multiplex PCR; TCRdb keeps only in-frame clonotypes and omits some of them. Seen here are approximately 380,000 clones, around 15% observed once, and the top ten hold 0.019%. The sequenced sample consisted of naive CD4+ T cells from blood. The receptors were sampled from a woman under 30 in good health.

This clone has at least ten counts. The chain employs TRBV23-1 and TRBJ2-1, with no clear D. TRBV23-1 is classed as an ORF, of uncertain function. Trimming cost V 9 bases and J 0 bases, with 6 bases left between them. This CDR3 is built from 12 residues. CDR3 in amino acids: CARLSSYNEQFF. CDR3 coding DNA: TGCGCCAGATTGAGCTCCTACAATGAGCAGTTCTTC.

The chain links TRBV29-1 to TRBJ2-7; D possibly corresponds to TRBD2 (6 bases). CDR3 length: 13 residues. Germline CDR1 is SQVTM and CDR2 is ANQGSEA. Trimming pared 3 bases from V and 5 bases from J, leaving 14 bases between. The CDR3 spells CSVDSRESNEQYF. DNA for the CDR3: TGCAGCGTTGATTCCCGGGAGAGCAACGAGCAGTACTTC.

There are a few counts of this clone. The chain combines TRBV6-5 with TRBJ2-5, with 8 positions matching TRBD1. The CDR3 has 14 residues. V shed 6 bases, J shed 1 base, and the junction held 4 bases outside the gene matches. Germline CDR1 and CDR2: MNHEY and SVGAGI. CDR3 protein: CASRADRVQETQYF. CDR3 sequence (DNA): TGTGCCAGCAGAGCGGACAGGGTCCAAGAGACCCAGTACTTC.

The rearrangement uses TRBV6-5 and TRBJ2-5; D remains ambiguous. The CDR3 is 14 residues long. Deletions cut 0 bases from V and 4 bases from J, with 9 bases between. CDR1 is MNHEY and CDR2 is SVGAGI in the germline V gene. The CDR3 sequence is CASSYSIGGETQYF. CDR3 nucleotides: TGTGCCAGCAGTTACTCGATCGGCGGAGAGACCCAGTACTTC.

This clone was counted a few times. The chain links TRBV4-2 to TRBJ1-3; D unresolved. Per the germline V gene, CDR1 is LGHNA and CDR2 is YNFKEQ. Trimming shortened V by 4 bases and J by 4 bases, and 8 bases separated the two germline ends. The CDR3 loop spans 13 amino acids. The CDR3 sequence is CASSPPGGNTIYF. DNA of the CDR3: TGTGCCAGCAGCCCGCCGGGGGGAAACACCATATATTTT.

The rearrangement uses TRBV30 and TRBJ1-2; D gene uncertain. The germline V gene encodes CDR1 GTSNPN and CDR2 SVGIG (reference sequence). V lost 3 bases and J lost 4, with 6 bases in between. There are 11 residues in the CDR3. CDR3 coding DNA: TGTGCCTGGAGCTGGGCCTATGGCTACACCTTC. Its translation: CAWSWAYGYTF.

This clone appeared a few times. This CDR3 reads CATSQGEQGGNIQYF. The CDR3 DNA is TGTGCCACCTCCCAAGGGGAACAGGGGGGAAACATTCAGTACTTC. The rearrangement joins TRBV19 to TRBJ2-4; 8 bases fit TRBD1. V trimming: 10 bases; J trimming: 6 bases; junction bases outside the gene matches: 14. This CDR3 contains 15 residues. Per the germline V gene, CDR1 is LNHDA and CDR2 is SQIVND (reference sequence).

The chain combines TRBV6-5 with TRBJ2-1; 8 bases agree with TRBD2. This CDR3 contains 15 residues. Trimming took 5 bases from V and 2 from J; bases not matched to a gene: 5. Germline V gives CDR1 MNHEY, CDR2 SVGAGI. As DNA, the CDR3 is TGTGCCAGCAGTATAGCGGGACTGACCTACAATGAGCAGTTCTTC. Translation: CASSIAGLTYNEQFF.